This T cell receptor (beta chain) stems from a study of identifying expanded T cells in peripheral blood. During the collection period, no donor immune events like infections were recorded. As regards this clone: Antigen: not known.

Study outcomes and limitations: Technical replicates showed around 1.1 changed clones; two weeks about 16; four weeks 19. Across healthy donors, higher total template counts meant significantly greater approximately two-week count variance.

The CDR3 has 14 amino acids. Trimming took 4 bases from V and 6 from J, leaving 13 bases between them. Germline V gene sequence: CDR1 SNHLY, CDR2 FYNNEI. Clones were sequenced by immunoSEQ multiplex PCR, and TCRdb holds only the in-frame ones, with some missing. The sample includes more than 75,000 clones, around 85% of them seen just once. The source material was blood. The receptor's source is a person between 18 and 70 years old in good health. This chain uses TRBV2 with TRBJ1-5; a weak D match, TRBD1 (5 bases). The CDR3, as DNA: TGTGCCAGCAGTGTGAACAGGCGAGGTCAGCCCCAGCATTTT. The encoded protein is CASSVNRRGQPQHF. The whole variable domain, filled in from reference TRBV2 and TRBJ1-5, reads EPEVTQTPSHQVTQMGQEVILRCVPISNHLYFYWYRQILGQKVEFLVSFYNNEISEKSEIFDDQFSVERPDGSNFTLKIRSTKLEDSAMYFCASSVNRRGQPQHFGDGTRLSIL.